Following are 4 T cell receptor beta chains from one sample sequenced in a study of blood T cell repertoires in COVID-19. The table came from immunoSEQ multiplex PCR; TCRdb's copy has only in-frame clones and leaves some out. This sample has about 330,000 clones, with roughly 85% found just once. Sequenced input: peripheral blood. Receptor source: a human donor in a cohort sampled during active COVID-19.

The V call is TRBV30, the J call TRBJ1-5; unclear D gene. V lost 1 base, J lost 6 bases, and 10 bases lay in between. Germline CDR1 and CDR2: GTSNPN and SVGIG (reference sequence). CDR3 length: 13 amino acids. CDR3 DNA sequence: TGTGCCTGGAGTGCCCTGTCCGGTCAGCCCCAGCATTTT. Protein: CAWSALSGQPQHF. Using reference TRBV30 and TRBJ1-5 for the parts outside the CDR3, the full variable domain is SQTIHQWPATLVQPVGSPLSLECTVEGTSNPNLYWYRQAAGRGLQLLFYSVGIGQISSEVPQNLSASRPQDRQFILSSKKLLLSDSGFYLCAWSALSGQPQHFGDGTRLSIL.

This clone occurred once. The chain is built from TRBV27 and TRBJ2-5, with unresolved D. Trimming shortened V by 6 bases and J by 4 bases, and 6 bases separated the two germline ends. The CDR3 consists of 11 residues. CDR1 and CDR2 from the germline V gene are MNHEY and SMNVEV (reference sequence). This chain's CDR3 is CASRSRETQYF. In DNA form, the CDR3 reads TGTGCCAGCAGGTCCCGAGAGACCCAGTACTTC.

This chain links TRBV7-9 with TRBJ2-1, with 9 bases lining up with TRBD2. Per the germline V gene, CDR1 is SEHNR and CDR2 is FQNEAQ (reference sequence). This CDR3 spans 14 amino acids. J gave up 7 bases and V 4 bases, and 5 bases lay outside the gene matches. The CDR3 loop is CASSSPSGANEQFF. CDR3 bases: TGTGCCAGCAGCTCCCCTAGCGGGGCAAATGAGCAGTTCTTC. The full variable domain, in which reference TRBV7-9 and TRBJ2-1 provide the parts outside the CDR3, is DTGVSQNPRHKITKRGQNVTFRCDPISEHNRLYWYRQTLGQGPEFLTYFQNEAQLEKSRLLSDRFSAERPKGSFSTLEIQRTEQGDSAMYLCASSSPSGANEQFFGPGTRLTVL.

This clone was seen just once. CDR3 loop: CASSLAGGSSYNSPLHF. The CDR3 region has the DNA TGCGCCAGCAGCTTGGCCGGGGGAAGCTCCTATAATTCACCCCTCCACTTT. This chain links TRBV5-1 with TRBJ1-6, with D possibly being TRBD1 (5 bases). There are 17 residues in the CDR3. V was pared by 0 bases and J by 0 bases, with 10 bases between. CDR1 and CDR2 (germline): SGHRS, YFSETQ.